This T cell receptor (beta chain) was sequenced in a study of OX40 agonist ivuxolimab in advanced cancers. By proportion, this clone is medium-sized. The data were produced by immunoSEQ multiplex PCR, yet TCRdb's version contains in-frame clones alone and is incomplete. The sample contains about 19,000 clones, about 70% of which appear only once. Germline V gene data show CDR1 as MNHNY and CDR2 as SVGAGI (reference sequence). V lost 4 bases, J lost 2 bases, and 7 bases stayed unmatched. The CDR3 totals 15 residues. The source was CD4+ or CD8+ T cells sorted from blood, collected in a trial of the OX40 agonist ivuxolimab. This TCR was sampled from an adult with an advanced solid tumor such as melanoma, head and neck, liver or kidney cancer. The chain has TRBV6-6 and TRBJ1-1; 7 bases are a match to TRBD1. CDR3 sequence reads: CASSSAGTANTEAFF. The DNA of the CDR3 is TGTGCCAGCAGTTCAGCCGGGACAGCCAACACTGAAGCTTTCTTT.